This TCR beta chain was observed in a study of blood T cells in healthy people across ages. The ends were cut back, 3 bases at V and 6 bases at J, with 12 bases in the middle. The CDR3 spans 13 residues. CDR1 DFQATT and CDR2 SNEGSKA come from the germline V gene (reference sequence). A sample-barcoded 5' primer and a J-beta primer mix were used in a second PCR of about 7 to 12 cycles. MiXCR was run by TCRdb on the 5' RACE reads, yielding one entry per CDR3 protein. The sample comprises hundreds of thousands of distinct CDR3 sequences, around 25% of which are singletons, and more than 7.5% rests with the top ten. The same sample was also studied in work on T cells of mothers and their children.

This chain connects TRBV20-1 to TRBJ1-5; D not resolved. Sequenced material: blood. This TCR derives from a boy younger than 18 in good health. The CDR3 DNA is TGCAGTGCTAGTGTAAGGTCTATTCAGCCCCAGCATTTT. Its protein is CSASVRSIQPQHF.